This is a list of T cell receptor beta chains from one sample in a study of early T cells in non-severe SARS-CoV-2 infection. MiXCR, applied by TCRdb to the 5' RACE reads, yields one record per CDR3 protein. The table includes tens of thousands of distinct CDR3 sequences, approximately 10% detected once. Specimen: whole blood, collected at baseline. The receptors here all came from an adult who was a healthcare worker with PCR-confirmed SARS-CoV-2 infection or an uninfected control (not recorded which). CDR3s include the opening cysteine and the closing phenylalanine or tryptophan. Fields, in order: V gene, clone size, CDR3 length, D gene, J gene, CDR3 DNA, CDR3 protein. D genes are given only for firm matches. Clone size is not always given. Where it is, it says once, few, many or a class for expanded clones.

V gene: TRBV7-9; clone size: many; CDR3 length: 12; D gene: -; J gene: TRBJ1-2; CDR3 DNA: TGTGCCAGCAGCTTACCCTTTCATGGCTACACCTTC; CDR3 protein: CASSLPFHGYTF
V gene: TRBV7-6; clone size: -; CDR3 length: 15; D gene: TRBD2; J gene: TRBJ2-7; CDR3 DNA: TGTGCCAGCAGCTTGGGCGGGGGGATTTCCTACGAGCAGTACTTC; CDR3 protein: CASSLGGGISYEQYF
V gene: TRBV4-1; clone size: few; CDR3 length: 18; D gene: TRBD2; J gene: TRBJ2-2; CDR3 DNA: TGCGCCAGCAGCCAAACGCACCCGGGGGGGACGAACACCGGGGAGCTGTTTTTT; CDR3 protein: CASSQTHPGGTNTGELFF
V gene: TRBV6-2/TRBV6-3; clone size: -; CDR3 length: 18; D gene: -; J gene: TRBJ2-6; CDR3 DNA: TGTGCCAGCAGTTCCGGCAGGGGCCCATTCTCTGGGGCCAACGTCCTGACTTTC; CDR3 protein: CASSSGRGPFSGANVLTF
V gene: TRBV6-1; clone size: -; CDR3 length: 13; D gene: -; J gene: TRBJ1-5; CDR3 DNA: TGTGCCAGCAGCGTGGTGACGGGCCAGCCCCAGCATTTT; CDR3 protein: CASSVVTGQPQHF
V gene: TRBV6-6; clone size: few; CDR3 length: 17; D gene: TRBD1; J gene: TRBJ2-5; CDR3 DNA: TGTGCCAGCAGTTATGGACGTCGCGGGACAGGGAAAGAGACCCAGTACTTC; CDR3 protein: CASSYGRRGTGKETQYF
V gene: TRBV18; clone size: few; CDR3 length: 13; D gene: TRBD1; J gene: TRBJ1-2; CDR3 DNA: TGTGCCAGCTCTCCGGACAGGGCCTATGGCTACACCTTC; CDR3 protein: CASSPDRAYGYTF
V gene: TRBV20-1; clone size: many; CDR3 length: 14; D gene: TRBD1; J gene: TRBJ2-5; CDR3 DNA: TGCAGTGCTAGTCGCGGGACAGGTAGCGAGACCCAGTACTTC; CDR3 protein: CSASRGTGSETQYF
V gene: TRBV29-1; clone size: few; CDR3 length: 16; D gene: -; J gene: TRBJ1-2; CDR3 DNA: TGCAGCGTTGAAGTCTATCAGTCCTTAAGAAACTATGGCTACACCTTC; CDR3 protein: CSVEVYQSLRNYGYTF
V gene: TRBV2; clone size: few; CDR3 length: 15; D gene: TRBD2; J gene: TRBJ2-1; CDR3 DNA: TGTGCCAGCAGTGCCCGACTAGCGGGGTTAAATGAGCAGTTCTTC; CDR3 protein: CASSARLAGLNEQFF
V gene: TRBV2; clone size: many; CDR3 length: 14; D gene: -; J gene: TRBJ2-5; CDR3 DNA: TGTGCCAGCAGCGCCTACAGGACGGAGGAGACCCAGTACTTC; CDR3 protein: CASSAYRTEETQYF
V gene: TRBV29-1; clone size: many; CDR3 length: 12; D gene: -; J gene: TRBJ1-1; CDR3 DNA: TGCAGCGTTGGCAGGGCTGGCACTGAAGCTTTCTTT; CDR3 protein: CSVGRAGTEAFF
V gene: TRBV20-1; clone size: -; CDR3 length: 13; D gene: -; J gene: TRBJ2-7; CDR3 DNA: TGCAGTGCTCGCAACAGGGCGACCTACGAGCAGTACTTC; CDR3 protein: CSARNRATYEQYF
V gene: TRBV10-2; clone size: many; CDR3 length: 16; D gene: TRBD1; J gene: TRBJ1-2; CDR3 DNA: TGCGCCAGCAGTGAGTCACCGACAGGGGTGAACTATGGCTACACCTTC; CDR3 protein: CASSESPTGVNYGYTF
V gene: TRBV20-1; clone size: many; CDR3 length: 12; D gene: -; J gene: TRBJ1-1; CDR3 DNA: TGCAGTGCTTGGGGTCAGAGGACTGAAGCTTTCTTT; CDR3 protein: CSAWGQRTEAFF
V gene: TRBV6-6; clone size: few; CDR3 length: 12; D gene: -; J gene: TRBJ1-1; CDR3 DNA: TGTGCCAGCAATACAGGGAACACTGAAGCTTTCTTT; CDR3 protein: CASNTGNTEAFF
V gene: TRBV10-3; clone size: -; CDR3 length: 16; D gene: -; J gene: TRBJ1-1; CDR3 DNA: TGTGCCATCAGTGAGTCCCCCGTAGGAGGGCAGAACGAAGCTTTCTTT; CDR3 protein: CAISESPVGGQNEAFF
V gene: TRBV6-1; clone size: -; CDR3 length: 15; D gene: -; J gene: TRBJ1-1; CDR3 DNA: TGTGCCAGCAGTGAATACGAGGGCCCGAACACTGAAGCTTTCTTT; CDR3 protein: CASSEYEGPNTEAFF
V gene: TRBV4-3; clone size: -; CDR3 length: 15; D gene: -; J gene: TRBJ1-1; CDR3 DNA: TGCGCCAGCAGCCCAGATACAGGGTCGGGCACTGAAGCTTTCTTT; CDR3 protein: CASSPDTGSGTEAFF
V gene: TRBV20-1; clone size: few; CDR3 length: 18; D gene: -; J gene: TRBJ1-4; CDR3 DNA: TGCAGTGCTAGACCCAGGGCACAGTCTGCTTCAACTAATGAAAAACTGTTTTTT; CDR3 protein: CSARPRAQSASTNEKLFF
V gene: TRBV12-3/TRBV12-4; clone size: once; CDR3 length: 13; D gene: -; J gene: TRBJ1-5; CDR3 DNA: TGTGCCAGCAGTTTTGGCGGGAATCAGCCCCAGCATTTT; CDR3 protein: CASSFGGNQPQHF
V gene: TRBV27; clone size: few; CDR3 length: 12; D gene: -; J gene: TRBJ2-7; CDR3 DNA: TGTGCCAGCAGTCAGGGAACTTACGAGCAGTACTTC; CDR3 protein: CASSQGTYEQYF
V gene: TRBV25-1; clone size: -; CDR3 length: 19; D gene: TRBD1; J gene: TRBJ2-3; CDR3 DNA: TGTGCCAGCAGTGCTTACCCCTCGGGGACAGGGGGTATCACAGATACGCAGTATTTT; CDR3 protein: CASSAYPSGTGGITDTQYF
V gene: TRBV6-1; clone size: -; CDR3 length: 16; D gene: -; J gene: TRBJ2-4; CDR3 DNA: TGTGCCAGCAACTCCGGACTCAGTCTAGCCAAAAACATTCAGTACTTC; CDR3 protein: CASNSGLSLAKNIQYF
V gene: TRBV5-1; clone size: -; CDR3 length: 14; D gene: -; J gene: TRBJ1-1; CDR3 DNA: TGCGCCAGCAGCTCGGAGGGGGGACCCACTGAAGCTTTCTTT; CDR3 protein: CASSSEGGPTEAFF
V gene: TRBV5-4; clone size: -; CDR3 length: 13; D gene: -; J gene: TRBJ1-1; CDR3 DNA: TGTGCCAGCAGTGGGGGCTTTAACACTGAAGCTTTCTTT; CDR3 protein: CASSGGFNTEAFF
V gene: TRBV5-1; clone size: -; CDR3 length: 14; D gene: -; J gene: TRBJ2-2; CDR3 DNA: TGCGCCAGCAGCGTGGGACTCAACACCGGGGAGCTGTTTTTT; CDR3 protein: CASSVGLNTGELFF
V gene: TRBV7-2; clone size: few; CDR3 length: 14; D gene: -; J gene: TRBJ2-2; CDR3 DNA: TGTGCCAGCAGCTCTGGACAAATCACCGGGGAGCTGTTTTTT; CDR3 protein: CASSSGQITGELFF
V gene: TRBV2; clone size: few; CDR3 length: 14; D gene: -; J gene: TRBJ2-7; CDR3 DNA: TGTGCCAGCAGTGTGAAGAGACCGAATTACGAGCAGTACTTC; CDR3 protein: CASSVKRPNYEQYF
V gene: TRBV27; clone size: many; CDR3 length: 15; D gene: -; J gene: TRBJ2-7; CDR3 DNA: TGTGCCAGCAGTTTAAAGAGGGCCGGGCCCTACGAGCAGTACTTC; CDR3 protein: CASSLKRAGPYEQYF
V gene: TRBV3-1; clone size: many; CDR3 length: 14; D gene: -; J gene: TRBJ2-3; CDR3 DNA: TGTGCCAGCAGCCTCGGGGCACGCACAGATACGCAGTATTTT; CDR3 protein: CASSLGARTDTQYF
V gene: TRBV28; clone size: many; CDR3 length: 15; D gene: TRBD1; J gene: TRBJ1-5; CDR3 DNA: TGTGCCTCCTGCTCCCCGGGACAGGAAAATCAGCCCCAGCATTTT; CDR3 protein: CASCSPGQENQPQHF
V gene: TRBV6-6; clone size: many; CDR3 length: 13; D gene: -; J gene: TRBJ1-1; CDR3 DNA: TGTGCCAGCAGTTACGGACAGAACACTGAAGCTTTCTTT; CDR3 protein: CASSYGQNTEAFF
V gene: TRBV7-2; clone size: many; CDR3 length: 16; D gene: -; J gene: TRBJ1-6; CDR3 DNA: TGTGCCAGCAGCTTAGCCCGGACAGCTATCAATTCACCCCTCCACTTT; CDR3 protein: CASSLARTAINSPLHF
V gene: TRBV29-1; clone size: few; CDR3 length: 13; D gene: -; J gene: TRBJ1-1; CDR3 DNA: TGCAGCGTTGTCAGCGGTGTTATCACTGAAGCTTTCTTT; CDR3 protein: CSVVSGVITEAFF
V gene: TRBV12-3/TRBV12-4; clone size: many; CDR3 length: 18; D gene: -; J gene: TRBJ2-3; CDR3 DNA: TGTGCCAGCAGTTTAGGCATTACTACAATATTCAGCACAGATACGCAGTATTTT; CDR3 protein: CASSLGITTIFSTDTQYF
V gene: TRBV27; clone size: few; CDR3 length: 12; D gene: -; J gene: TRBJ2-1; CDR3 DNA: TGTGCCAGCAGTGGCCGGCGGGGTGAGCAGTTCTTC; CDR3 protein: CASSGRRGEQFF
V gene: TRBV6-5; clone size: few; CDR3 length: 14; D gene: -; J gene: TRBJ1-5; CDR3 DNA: TGTGCCAGCAGTTCAGGGACGGGTAATCAGCCCCAGCATTTT; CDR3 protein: CASSSGTGNQPQHF
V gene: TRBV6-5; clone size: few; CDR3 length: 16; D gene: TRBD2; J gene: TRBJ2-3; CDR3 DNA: TGTGCCAGCAGTTTCCACCCGGGACTAGCAACAGATACGCAGTATTTT; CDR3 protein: CASSFHPGLATDTQYF
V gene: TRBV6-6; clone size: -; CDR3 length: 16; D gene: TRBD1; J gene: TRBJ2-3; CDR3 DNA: TGTGCCAGCAGATTTCCGGGACAGGGGTTGACAGATACGCAGTATTTT; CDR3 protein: CASRFPGQGLTDTQYF
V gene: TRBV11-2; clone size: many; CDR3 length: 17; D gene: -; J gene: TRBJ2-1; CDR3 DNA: TGTGCCAGCACCCCCGGAGGAGCGCGGAGCTCCTACAATGAGCAGTTCTTC; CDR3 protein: CASTPGGARSSYNEQFF
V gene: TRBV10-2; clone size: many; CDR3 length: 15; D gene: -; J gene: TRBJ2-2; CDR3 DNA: TGCGCCAGTTCATTTCTAGCTTCTGCCACCGGGGAGCTGTTTTTT; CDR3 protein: CASSFLASATGELFF
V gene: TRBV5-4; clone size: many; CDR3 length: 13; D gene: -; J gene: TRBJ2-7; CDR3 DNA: TGTGCCAGCAGCTCCGTAGGGAACCACGAGCAGTACTTC; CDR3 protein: CASSSVGNHEQYF
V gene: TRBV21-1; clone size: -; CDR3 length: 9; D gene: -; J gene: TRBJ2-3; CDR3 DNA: TGTGCCAGCCCAGATACGCAGTATTTT; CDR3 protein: CASPDTQYF
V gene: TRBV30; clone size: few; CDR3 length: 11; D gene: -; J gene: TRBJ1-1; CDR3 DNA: TGTGCCTGGACACTAGGGTCTGAGGCTTTCTTT; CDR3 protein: CAWTLGSEAFF
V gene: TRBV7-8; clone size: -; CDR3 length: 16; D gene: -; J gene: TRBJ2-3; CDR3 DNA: TGTGCCAGCAGGGGCCCCAGGGCTAGCGGCACAGATACGCAGTATTTT; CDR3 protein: CASRGPRASGTDTQYF
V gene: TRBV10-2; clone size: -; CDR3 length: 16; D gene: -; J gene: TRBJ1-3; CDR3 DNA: TGCGCCAGCGGGAGCGGGCCCGGGGGATCTGGAAACACCATATATTTT; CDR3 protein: CASGSGPGGSGNTIYF
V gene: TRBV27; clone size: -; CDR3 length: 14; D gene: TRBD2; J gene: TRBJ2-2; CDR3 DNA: TGTGCCAGCAGCAGGGGACTAGACGGCGGGGAGCTGTTTTTT; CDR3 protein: CASSRGLDGGELFF
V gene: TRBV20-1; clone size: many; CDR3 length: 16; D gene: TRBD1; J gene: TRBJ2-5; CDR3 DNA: TGCAGTGCTAGAAACGCTCCGACAGGGTTCGGAGAGACCCAGTACTTC; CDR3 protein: CSARNAPTGFGETQYF
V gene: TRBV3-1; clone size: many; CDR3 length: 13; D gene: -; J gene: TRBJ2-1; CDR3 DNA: TGTGCCAGCAGCCAAGCTTATACTAGCTCTCCGTTCTTC; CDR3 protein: CASSQAYTSSPFF
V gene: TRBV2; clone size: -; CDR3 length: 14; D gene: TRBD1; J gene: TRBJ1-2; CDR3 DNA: TGTGCCAGCACGGGGGACAGGAAGGGCTCTGGCTACACCTTC; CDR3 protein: CASTGDRKGSGYTF
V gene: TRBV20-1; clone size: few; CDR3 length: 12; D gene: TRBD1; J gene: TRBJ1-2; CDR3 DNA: TGCAGTGCTCCACACAGGGGCCATGGCTACACCTTC; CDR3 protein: CSAPHRGHGYTF
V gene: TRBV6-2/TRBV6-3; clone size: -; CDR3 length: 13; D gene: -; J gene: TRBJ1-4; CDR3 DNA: TGTGCCAGCAGTTACCTCAACCTTGAAAAACTGTTTTTT; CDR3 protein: CASSYLNLEKLFF